The entry that follows covers one T cell receptor beta chain sequence. Its antigen is undetermined. This sample is part of a study of CD8 T cells in Susac syndrome. Study as a whole: There were Susac syndrome patients who were therapy-naive at blood draw, others on corticosteroids, and others on intravenous immunoglobulin alone. Study-wide points: The CD4+ T cell repertoires of Susac syndrome were found to show no clonal expansion.

The V gene's germline CDR1 is DFQATT and CDR2 SNEGSKA (reference sequence). The CDR3 is 13 amino acids. V shed 5 bases, J shed 1 base, and the junction held 4 bases outside the gene matches. Reverse transcription of roughly 0.5 to 1 ug RNA used random hexamers. TCRdb re-called the immunoSEQ multiplex PCR reads with MiXCR, one entry per CDR3 protein. This sample yields over 150,000 distinct CDR3 sequences, of which about 94% are seen a single time; around 0.094% belongs to the top ten. The sequenced target, TCR beta, came from blood CD8+ and CD4+ T cells. The clonotype was recovered from a human donor with Susac syndrome. The specimen sequenced was CD4+ T cells from PBMCs. The rearrangement links TRBV20-1 to TRBJ1-1; TRBD1 agrees at 7 bases. CDR3 sequence reads: CSAFWTGNTEAFF. DNA of the CDR3: TGCAGTGCTTTCTGGACAGGGAACACTGAAGCTTTCTTT.